This entry lists 24 T cell receptor beta chains sequenced from one sample in a study of cytomegalovirus exposure and HLA in healthy donors. The protocol was immunoSEQ multiplex PCR, while the TCRdb copy is restricted to in-frame clones and leaves out a portion. Of 82,000 or so clones listed, approximately 95% are singletons. Sequencing was done on a sample of PBMCs. The receptors were sampled from a woman aged 18 to 35 in good health and CMV-seronegative.

This clone came up once. The chain couples TRBV11-2 to TRBJ2-1; TRBD1 aligns across 10 bases. This CDR3 spans 16 amino acids. Germline V gene sequence: CDR1 SGHAT, CDR2 FQNNGV. V was pared by 6 bases and J by 4 bases, with 9 bases of the junction left unmatched. The CDR3 region is CASSQADRGLYNEQFF. DNA of the CDR3: TGTGCCAGCAGTCAAGCAGACAGGGGGCTTTACAATGAGCAGTTCTTC.

V is TRBV7-2 and J is TRBJ1-5, with TRBD1 as a possible D gene (5 bases). Looked up from germline, CDR1 is SGHTA and CDR2 is FQGNSA. The CDR3 is made up of 19 amino acids. V lost 2 bases and J lost 0, with 20 bases in between. CDR3 DNA sequence: TGTGCCAGCAGCTTAAATTTAAGGCAGGGAGGGAGTAGCAATCAGCCCCAGCATTTT. Its protein is CASSLNLRQGGSSNQPQHF.

V is TRBV7-2 and J is TRBJ1-5; 7 bases line up with TRBD1. V shed 4 bases, J shed 4 bases, and the junction held 4 bases outside the gene matches. Per germline, CDR1 SGHTA and CDR2 FQGNSA. The CDR3 extends over 14 amino acids. CDR3 residues: CASSSTGINQPQHF. The DNA for the CDR3 is TGTGCCAGCAGCTCGACAGGGATTAATCAGCCCCAGCATTTT.

The rearrangement links TRBV4-1 to TRBJ2-3; 7 bases align to TRBD2. Trimming cost V 1 base and J 0 bases; bases outside gene matches: 4. CDR3 length: 16 amino acids. Looked up from germline, CDR1 is MGHRA and CDR2 is YSYEKL. This CDR3 reads CASSQASGYSTDTQYF. CDR3 DNA sequence: TGCGCCAGCAGCCAAGCTAGCGGCTATAGCACAGATACGCAGTATTTT.

V and J are TRBV19 and TRBJ1-6; 9 positions agree with TRBD1. V lost 9 bases, J lost 8 bases, and 5 bases stayed unmatched. Germline lookup yields CDR1 LNHDA and CDR2 SQIVND (reference sequence). The CDR3 spans 13 residues. In DNA, the CDR3 is TGTGCCAGCGCGACAGGGGGATATTCACCCCTCCACTTT. It yields the protein CASATGGYSPLHF.

V is TRBV10-3 and J is TRBJ1-5; 11 nucleotides align to TRBD1. This CDR3 region has 16 residues. Trimming removed 2 bases from V and 2 bases from J; junction bases left unmatched: 2. Per the germline V gene, CDR1 is ENHRY and CDR2 is SYGVKD. DNA for the CDR3: TGTGCCATCAGTGAGGGGACAGGGGGAGGCAATCAGCCCCAGCATTTT. It translates to CAISEGTGGGNQPQHF.

The V gene is TRBV7-2, the J gene TRBJ1-1; D is ambiguous. This CDR3 spans 14 amino acids. Trimming pared 6 bases from V and 3 bases from J, leaving 14 bases between. The germline CDR1 and CDR2 sequences are SGHTA and FQGNSA. CDR3 region: CASRSPEPYTEAFF. CDR3 in DNA: TGTGCCAGCAGGTCCCCCGAGCCCTACACTGAAGCTTTCTTT.

The chain uses TRBV19 and TRBJ1-1; 7 bases agree with TRBD1. V lost 1 base and J lost 4; bases outside the gene matches: 3. The CDR3 has 14 amino acids. CDR1 and CDR2 (germline): LNHDA, SQIVND (reference sequence). The DNA for the CDR3 is TGTGCCAGTAGTATAGTGGCAGGGGGCACTGAAGCTTTCTTT. Translating gives CASSIVAGGTEAFF.

The chain has TRBV7-6 and TRBJ1-3; no firm D call. The V end was cut by 6 bases, the J end by 3 bases, with 9 bases between. CDR3 length equals 13 residues. CDR1 is SGHVS and CDR2 is FNYEAQ in the germline V gene. The CDR3, as DNA: TGTGCCAGCAGGTTAAGTAGTGGAAACACCATATATTTT. Translating gives CASRLSSGNTIYF.

This clone appeared a few times. The CDR3 sequence: CASFGSPGGPGTGELFF. Here the CDR3 DNA reads TGCGCCAGCTTCGGGTCCCCGGGAGGGCCAGGGACCGGGGAGCTGTTTTTT. The V call is TRBV5-1, the J call TRBJ2-2; 8 bases match TRBD2. The germline gives CDR1 SGHRS, CDR2 YFSETQ. Germline trimming cut 7 bases from V and 5 bases from J; bases unmatched to any gene: 16. The CDR3 runs to 17 residues.

The chain is built from TRBV6-4 and TRBJ2-2, with D unresolved. The CDR3 is 15 amino acids. Germline V gives CDR1 MRHNA, CDR2 SNTAGT. V was shortened by 0 bases and J by 4 bases, with 9 bases between the two germline ends. The CDR3 DNA follows: TGTGCCAGCAGTGACTCAGAGGAAAGCACCGGGGAGCTGTTTTTT. It encodes CASSDSEESTGELFF.

The chain is built from TRBV5-5 and TRBJ1-1, with no clear D. From germline, CDR1 is SGHKS and CDR2 YYEKEE (reference sequence). The CDR3 spans 16 residues. Trimming left V 2 bases short and J 1 base short, with 15 bases between. In DNA, the CDR3 is TGTGCCAGCAGCTTAAGGTCGAGCGGTAAGAACACTGAAGCTTTCTTT. Its translation: CASSLRSSGKNTEAFF.

The V call is TRBV4-2, the J call TRBJ2-5; 13 nucleotides agree with TRBD2. Germline V gives CDR1 LGHNA, CDR2 YNFKEQ. The CDR3 loop spans 17 amino acids. Trimming removed 6 bases from V and 4 bases from J; junction bases left unmatched: 11. This chain's CDR3 is CASSRTSGSGFRETQYF. DNA for the CDR3: TGTGCCAGCAGTCGGACTAGCGGGAGTGGTTTCCGAGAGACCCAGTACTTC.

The CDR3 DNA sequence: TGTGCCAGCAGCAAAGAGTGCAGAGGCACCGGGGAGCTGTTTTTT. Its protein is CASSKECRGTGELFF. The chain carries TRBV21-1 and TRBJ2-2; the table names TRBD2, a call not compared with the DNA. TRBV21-1 corresponds to a pseudogene. The CDR3 contains 15 residues.

The rearrangement links TRBV28 to TRBJ2-1; TRBD2 matches 9 bases. The CDR3 is 18 amino acids. The J segment lost 3 bases and the V segment lost 5 bases, leaving 14 bases of the junction unmatched. Germline CDR1 is MDHEN and CDR2 is SYDVKM. Here the CDR3 DNA reads TGTGCCAGCAGTCCTCCCTCCCTACTAGCGGGCATCTACAATGAGCAGTTCTTC. The encoded protein is CASSPPSLLAGIYNEQFF.

This clone was seen a few times. This chain links TRBV4-3 with TRBJ2-2; 7 positions agree with TRBD2. V lost 4 bases to trimming and J lost 1 base; unmatched junction nucleotides: 0. Per germline, CDR1 LGHNA and CDR2 YSLEER. The length of the CDR3 is 14 residues. For the CDR3, the DNA is TGCGCCAGCAGCCTAGCGGGGAACACCGGGGAGCTGTTTTTT. Its translation is CASSLAGNTGELFF.

The chain links TRBV7-9 to TRBJ1-4, with a weak D call TRBD1 (5 bases). V lost 4 bases to trimming and J lost 5 bases, with 20 bases between them. This CDR3 contains 17 residues. CDR1 and CDR2 (germline): SEHNR, FQNEAQ (reference sequence). The CDR3 loop is CASSSLLQGRGNEKLFF. The CDR3, as DNA: TGTGCCAGCAGCTCGCTTCTCCAGGGTAGAGGAAATGAAAAACTGTTTTTT.

V is TRBV7-2 and J is TRBJ2-7, with 12 bases that match TRBD2. CDR1 SGHTA and CDR2 FQGNSA come from the germline V gene. This CDR3 contains 14 residues. V trimming: 5 bases; J trimming: 4 bases; junction bases outside the gene matches: 3. The CDR3 sequence: CASSMTSGGYEQYF. CDR3 sequence (DNA): TGTGCCAGCAGCATGACTAGCGGGGGTTACGAGCAGTACTTC.

The rearrangement links TRBV18 to TRBJ1-5, with D maybe TRBD1 (5 bases). The CDR3 contains 15 residues. V was cut by 2 bases and J by 0 bases, with 8 bases left in between. The germline V gene has CDR1 KGHSH and CDR2 LQKENI. The CDR3, as DNA: TGTGCCAGCTCACCAGACAGCTATAGCAATCAGCCCCAGCATTTT. This gives the protein CASSPDSYSNQPQHF.

The chain joins TRBV19 to TRBJ2-1; 7 positions match TRBD2. The V segment lost 3 bases and the J segment 5 bases; nucleotides outside the gene matches: 1. Germline V gene data show CDR1 as LNHDA and CDR2 as SQIVND (reference sequence). This CDR3 has 13 residues. CDR3 bases: TGTGCCAGTAGTATGAGCGGGAACAATGAGCAGTTCTTC. Translation: CASSMSGNNEQFF.

The chain is built from TRBV28 and TRBJ2-7, with 9 bases identical to TRBD2. The length of the CDR3 is 15 residues. Germline V lookup: CDR1 MDHEN, CDR2 SYDVKM. V lost 3 bases, J lost 7 bases, and 10 bases stayed unmatched. The CDR3 sequence is CASSFPSGTGGEQYF. CDR3 sequence (DNA): TGTGCCAGCAGTTTTCCTAGCGGGACGGGCGGAGAGCAGTACTTC.

V gene TRBV18 combines with J gene TRBJ2-3; maybe TRBD1 (6 bases). The CDR3 is made up of 16 amino acids. Germline V gene data show CDR1 as KGHSH and CDR2 as LQKENI. V lost 6 bases, J lost 6 bases, and 22 bases lay in between. CDR3 loop: CASSLLLGGGGDTQYF. For the CDR3, the DNA is TGTGCCAGCTCCCTCCTTCTAGGTGGGGGCGGGGATACGCAGTATTTT.

This clone was picked up one time. This sequence joins TRBV7-9 and TRBJ1-4; TRBD1 might be the D (6 bases). V was shortened by 5 bases and J by 4 bases, with 8 bases between the two germline ends. Germline CDR1 is SEHNR and CDR2 is FQNEAQ (reference sequence). The CDR3 contains 13 residues. In nucleotides, the CDR3 is TGTGCCAGCAGCGAACAGGGTAATGAAAAACTGTTTTTT. Protein sequence: CASSEQGNEKLFF.

The CDR3 bases are TGTGCCATCAGTGAGTCCGGACAGAGCACAGATACGCAGTATTTT. As protein: CAISESGQSTDTQYF. The V call is TRBV10-3, the J call TRBJ2-3, with D possibly being TRBD1 (6 bases). This CDR3 spans 15 amino acids. CDR1 and CDR2 (germline): ENHRY, SYGVKD. V was clipped by 0 bases and J by 0 bases, with 7 bases between them.